The 8 T cell receptor beta chains presented below share a single source sample, sequenced in a study of T cell responses to AZD1222 COVID-19 vaccine. Assay: immunoSEQ multiplex PCR; the TCRdb copy retains only in-frame clones and omits some. The profile shows around 72,000 clones, roughly four fifths of them singletons. This material consisted of peripheral blood, taken on day 0 of AZD1222 vaccination. Receptors originate from an adult in good health.

The gene calls are TRBV11-3 and TRBJ2-7, with 8 bases lining up with TRBD1. Trimming at V came to 5 bases and at J to 7 bases, leaving 13 bases not matched to a gene. The germline V gene has CDR1 SGHNT and CDR2 YENEEA. The CDR3 sequence is 15 residues long. The chain's CDR3 is CASSPRTGHLGEQYF. The DNA for the CDR3 is TGTGCCAGCAGCCCTCGGACAGGGCATTTGGGGGAGCAGTACTTC.

The chain links TRBV18 to TRBJ2-6; TRBD1 aligns across 9 bases. The germline V gene has CDR1 KGHSH and CDR2 LQKENI. The CDR3 has 17 amino acids. With V trimmed by 5 bases and J by 0 bases, 5 bases remained unmatched. DNA of the CDR3: TGTGCCAGCTCAGGGACAGGGTCGGTCTCTGGGGCCAACGTCCTGACTTTC. This gives the protein CASSGTGSVSGANVLTF.

This clone was detected a few times. The chain joins TRBV7-9 to TRBJ2-5, with 9 nucleotides matching TRBD2. This CDR3 has 15 residues. The trim removed 7 bases at V and 3 bases at J, leaving 9 bases unmatched. Germline V CDR1 and CDR2: SEHNR, FQNEAQ (reference sequence). The CDR3 protein is CASIHLGGGEETQYF. As DNA, the CDR3 is TGTGCCAGCATCCACCTGGGCGGGGGGGAAGAGACCCAGTACTTC.

This clone was counted a few times. The CDR3 here is CASSQDRDRRRAEAFF. CDR3 coding DNA: TGTGCCAGCAGCCAAGATCGTGACAGGAGGAGAGCTGAAGCTTTCTTT. The chain employs TRBV4-2 and TRBJ1-1; tentatively, D is TRBD1 (6 bases). Trimming shortened V by 0 bases and J by 6 bases, and 17 bases separated the two germline ends. The CDR3 consists of 16 residues. Germline lookup yields CDR1 LGHNA and CDR2 YNFKEQ.

The rearrangement uses TRBV2 and TRBJ2-2; the match to TRBD1 covers 7 bases. The CDR3 consists of 13 residues. The V and J ends lost 4 bases and 5 bases, in that order; junction bases with no gene match: 1. Looked up from germline, CDR1 is SNHLY and CDR2 is FYNNEI. CDR3 in amino acids: CASSGTGTGELFF. DNA of the CDR3: TGTGCCAGCAGTGGGACAGGAACCGGGGAGCTGTTTTTT.

The rearrangement uses TRBV19 and TRBJ2-4; 7 positions match TRBD2. The CDR3 length is 14 residues. With V trimmed by 7 bases and J by 5 bases, 8 bases remained unmatched. CDR1 is LNHDA, CDR2 SQIVND, per germline (reference sequence). CDR3 protein: CASMAPGGENIQYF. In nucleotides, the CDR3 is TGTGCCAGTATGGCACCGGGAGGCGAAAACATTCAGTACTTC.

The chain combines TRBV6-1 with TRBJ1-5; D not resolved. The CDR3 covers 12 residues. The germline V gene encodes CDR1 MNHNS and CDR2 SASEGT. V lost 3 bases and J 4 bases, leaving 4 bases between the germline ends. The CDR3 DNA reads as TGTGCCAGCAGTGAGAGAAATCAGCCCCAGCATTTT. Its translation: CASSERNQPQHF.

The chain links TRBV5-4 to TRBJ1-2; D is uncertain. V lost 3 bases to trimming and J lost 4 bases, with 10 bases between them. The CDR3 covers 13 residues. Per germline, CDR1 SGHNT and CDR2 YYREEE (reference sequence). Written as DNA, the CDR3 is TGTGCCAGCAGCTCGGGCCGGATCTATGGCTACACCTTC. Translating gives CASSSGRIYGYTF. Full variable domain (remainder filled in from reference TRBV5-4 and TRBJ1-2): ETGVTQSPTHLIKTRGQQVTLRCSSQSGHNTVSWYQQALGQGPQFIFQYYREEENGRGNFPPRFSGLQFPNYSSELNVNALELDDSALYLCASSSGRIYGYTFGSGTRLTVV.